This section outlines one T cell receptor (beta chain) sequence together with its context. The sample holds many counts of this clonotype. Its recognized antigen is unknown. No much larger clone is present one base from it, and per-base qualities are unavailable. Amplification of TCR beta CDR3 regions was carried out from RNA transcripts. A first-round RT-PCR of the TCR CDR3 used the HTBI primer set with the Qiagen OneStep RT-PCR kit. Libraries were constructed in a second round of multiplex PCR, after which size selection and purification were performed. Sequencing of the libraries was done on an Illumina HiSeq2000 using paired-end 100 bp reads. The original methods were these. SOAPnuke was used to process the raw data, throwing out any read that contained adapters or uncalled bases, had a mean Phred below 15, or lacked an exact constant-primer or identifier match. COPE v1.2.5 was used to merge high-quality paired reads, and clonotypes were defined as unique nucleotide sequences. MiTCR v1.1 was used to align the clonotypes against IMGT TRBV, TRBD and TRBJ reference segments. The analysis included only V-J combinations with a frequency above 0.0001, which together covered approximately 99% of the repertoires. A TCS score was defined as the ratio of F50 (clonal expansion) to E x V (chaos), with BLOSUM62-based TCRdist applied between CDR3 peptides within each V-J. Welch's t-statistics and random forest reduced roughly 530 V-J features to roughly 13, which were used in a naive Bayes classifier (R e1071). The public reads were reanalyzed by TCRdb: fastp trimming at Q25, MiXCR alignment, in-frame beta chains only. Rows merge per CDR3 protein into single entries with the most common DNA and genes. These V and J calls derive from TCRdb rather than the authors' analysis. This sample lists hundreds of thousands of distinct CDR3 sequences; about 19% were detected once. The top ten constitute 16% of the sample.

This record comes from a study of T cells in Graves' hyperthyroidism and ophthalmopathy (dated by TCRdb to between 2018 and 2021). Context from the whole study: Peripheral blood was sampled at the time of initial diagnosis, prior to any treatment. TCR Vbeta CDR3 sequencing of 140 or so peripheral blood samples (around 45 ophthalmopathy, about 74 hyperthyroidism and roughly 17 progressor patients) is reported in the paper. Prospective prediction of ophthalmopathy was tested in an independent validation cohort consisting of 18 to 20 hyperthyroidism patients and about 17 patients who later progressed to ophthalmopathy. The 95 to 100 discovery patients were divided at random into training and test sets in a 7:3 ratio. Once sampling was done, hyperthyroidism patients were given methimazole at a starting dose of 30 mg daily, whereas ophthalmopathy patients were given high-dose intravenous methylprednisolone. The study also compared thyroid tissue and blood T-cell repertoires from over 5 Graves' hyperthyroidism patients. To identify distinguishing TCR V-J signatures, a discovery cohort of around 100 patients was used, comprising fewer than 45 with Graves' ophthalmopathy and some 60 with stable Graves' hyperthyroidism.

Broad study findings and their caveats: Sample size was not statistically predetermined, and investigators were not blinded to group allocation. A model built on a 13 V-J signature distinguished ophthalmopathy from stable hyperthyroidism, reaching about 88% sensitivity and 81.08% specificity in cross-validation and 80%/75% in testing. During validation, the model predicted progression to ophthalmopathy a median of approximately 6 months ahead of onset, with approximately 70% sensitivity and almost 75% specificity. Most expanded thyroid clonotypes (frequency above 0.001) were also found in blood, which suggests that blood repertoires may mirror thyroid immune responses.

Hyperthyroidism patients were newly diagnosed, with disease duration under 2 months, and aged 18 to 65 years. The study excluded patients with uncontrolled infections, other autoimmune diseases, pregnancy or lactation. Diagnoses were established on the basis of clinical symptoms, serum thyroxine and TRAb, thyroid ultrasound, and orbital computed tomography. For progressor patients, blood was drawn at the first diagnosis of hyperthyroidism, before any ophthalmopathy symptoms had appeared. PBMCs were isolated from approximately 10 ml of fresh peripheral blood by Ficoll-Paque density gradient centrifugation. Progressor patients were first diagnosed with Graves' hyperthyroidism and then developed ophthalmopathy during follow-up. Trizol reagent was used to extract total RNA, and RNA quality was then checked on an Agilent 2100 Bioanalyzer. The CDR3, from cysteine to phenylalanine, totals 14 residues. CDR3 DNA only is kept here, 42 bases in frame from base 1. Sequences DFQATT (CDR1) and SNEGSKA (CDR2) are obtained from the germline V gene (reference sequence). The V and J ends are trimmed by 5 bases and 3 bases, leaving 16 bases between them.

The TCR originated in a woman aged 45 to 65 with Graves' hyperthyroidism that later progressed to Graves' ophthalmopathy. The chain was built from TRBV20-1 and TRBJ1-1; the best D guess is TRBD1, with 5 bases matching. Source material: blood. In nucleotides, the sequence is TGCAGTGCTGTATGGGGACCCGAACACACTGAAGCTTTCTTT. The translation is CSAVWGPEHTEAFF.